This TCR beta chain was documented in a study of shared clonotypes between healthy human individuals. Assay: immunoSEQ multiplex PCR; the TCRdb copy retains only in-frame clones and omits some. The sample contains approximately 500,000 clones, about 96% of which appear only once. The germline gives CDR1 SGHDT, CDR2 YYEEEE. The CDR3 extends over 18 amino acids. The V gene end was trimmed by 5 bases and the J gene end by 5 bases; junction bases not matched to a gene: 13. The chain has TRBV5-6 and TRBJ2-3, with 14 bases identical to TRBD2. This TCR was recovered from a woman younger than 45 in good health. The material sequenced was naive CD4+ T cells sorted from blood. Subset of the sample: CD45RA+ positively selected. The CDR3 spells CASSYPAGTSGSRDTQYF. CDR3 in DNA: TGTGCCAGCAGTTACCCCGCCGGGACTAGCGGGAGTAGAGATACGCAGTATTTT. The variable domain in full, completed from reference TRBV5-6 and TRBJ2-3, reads DAGVTQSPTHLIKTRGQQVTLRCSPKSGHDTVSWYQQALGQGPQFIFQYYEEEERQRGNFPDRFSGHQFPNYSSELNVNALLLGDSALYLCASSYPAGTSGSRDTQYFGPGTRLTVL.